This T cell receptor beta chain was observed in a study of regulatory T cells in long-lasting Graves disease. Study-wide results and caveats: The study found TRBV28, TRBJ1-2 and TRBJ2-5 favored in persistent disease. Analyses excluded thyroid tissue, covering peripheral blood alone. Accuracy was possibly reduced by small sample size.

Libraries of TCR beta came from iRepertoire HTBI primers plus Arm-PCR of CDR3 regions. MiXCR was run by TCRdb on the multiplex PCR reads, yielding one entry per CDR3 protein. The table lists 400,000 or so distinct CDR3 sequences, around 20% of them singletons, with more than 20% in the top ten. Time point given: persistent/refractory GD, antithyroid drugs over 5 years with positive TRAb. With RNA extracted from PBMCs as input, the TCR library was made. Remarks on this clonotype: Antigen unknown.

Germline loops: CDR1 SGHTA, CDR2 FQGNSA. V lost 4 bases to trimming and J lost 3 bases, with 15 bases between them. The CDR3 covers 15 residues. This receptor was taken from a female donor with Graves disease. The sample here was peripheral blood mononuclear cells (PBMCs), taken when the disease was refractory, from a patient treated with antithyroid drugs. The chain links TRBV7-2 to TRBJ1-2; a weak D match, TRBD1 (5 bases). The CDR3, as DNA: TGTGCCAGCAGCTCGATTGGCACAGGAGACTATGGCTACACCTTC. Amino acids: CASSSIGTGDYGYTF.